This entry is about one T cell receptor (beta chain). Sequencing was performed with immunoSEQ multiplex PCR; in TCRdb, only in-frame clones are kept and a portion is missing. The table has around 300,000 clones, 90% seen once. Per germline, CDR1 MNHEY and CDR2 SMNVEV (reference sequence). V gave up 5 bases and J gave up 2 bases; unmatched junction bases: 5. This CDR3 contains 14 residues. This entry belongs to a study of blood T cell repertoires in COVID-19. This clonotype was sampled from a young woman with acute COVID-19. The chain uses TRBV27 and TRBJ2-7; 8 nucleotides match TRBD1. Material: PBMCs or T cells enriched from blood (not recorded which). The CDR3 loop is CASSDGQGPYEQYF. In DNA form, the CDR3 reads TGTGCCAGCAGTGACGGACAGGGCCCCTACGAGCAGTACTTC.